This T cell receptor beta chain came from a study of blood T cells in healthy people across ages. Study information: In model experiments, template switching was able to capture about one barcoded beta molecule for every two T cells that were present. Study conclusions and caveats: Diversity was estimated from one million T cells, and these estimates were considered underestimates. The fall in TCR beta diversity per million T cells was roughly linear with age.

Every donor contributed about 10 milliliters of peripheral blood by blood draw. Turning to this clonotype: Its antigen is unidentified.

The use of a sample-barcoded 5' primer and a J-beta primer mix characterized a second PCR of roughly 6 to 11 cycles. Each CDR3 protein is one row after TCRdb ran MiXCR on the 5' RACE reads. The data hold some 900,000 distinct CDR3 sequences, with around 46% observed a single time. Per germline, CDR1 SQVTM and CDR2 ANQGSEA. Trimming pared 5 bases from V and 5 bases from J, leaving 12 bases between. The CDR3 is 12 amino acids. This sequence originates from a young man in good health. This sequence joins TRBV29-1 and TRBJ1-1; the D is unclear. The specimen sequenced was blood. The CDR3 is CSVCPEETEAFF. CDR3 nucleotide sequence: TGCAGCGTTTGCCCCGAGGAAACTGAAGCTTTCTTT.